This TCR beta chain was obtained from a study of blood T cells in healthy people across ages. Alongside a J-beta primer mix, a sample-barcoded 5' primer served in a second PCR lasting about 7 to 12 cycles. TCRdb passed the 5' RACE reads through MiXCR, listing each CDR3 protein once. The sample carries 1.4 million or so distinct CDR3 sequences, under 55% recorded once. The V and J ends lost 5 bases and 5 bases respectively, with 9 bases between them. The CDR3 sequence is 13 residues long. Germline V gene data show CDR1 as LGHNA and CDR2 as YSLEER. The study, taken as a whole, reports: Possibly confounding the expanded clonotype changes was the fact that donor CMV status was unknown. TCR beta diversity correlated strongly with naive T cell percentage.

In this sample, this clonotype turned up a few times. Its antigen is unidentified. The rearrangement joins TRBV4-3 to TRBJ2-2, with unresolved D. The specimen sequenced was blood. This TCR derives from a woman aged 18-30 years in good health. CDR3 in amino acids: CASSDLGTGELFF. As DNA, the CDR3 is TGCGCCAGCAGCGACCTTGGGACCGGGGAGCTGTTTTTT.